Below are 29 T cell receptor beta chains sequenced from a single sample in a study of response to subunit inactivated influenza vaccine (dated by TCRdb to the late 2010s). Library preparation used RT-PCR. Sequencing was performed on an Illumina HiSeq 2500. TCRdb trimmed public reads at Q25 via fastp, called clones via MiXCR and kept in-frame beta chains. Records with the same CDR3 protein are collapsed into one entry carrying the most frequent genes and DNA. This sample gives about 540,000 distinct CDR3 sequences in total; under 25% of them show up just once. The ten largest clones represent about 2.8% of the sample. These sequences were also reported in another study, on T cells expressing NK-cell markers. In that second paper, the authors write: TCR beta cDNA libraries were made by 5'RACE template switching that added a universal primer site and unique molecular identifiers.

Sequenced material: CD4+ T cells sorted from PBMCs, taken about 12 days after vaccination. The receptors here all came from a man between 50 and 59 years old who received an inactivated influenza vaccine. Donor details come from another sample of the same person, matched by shared clones.

In its sample, this clonotype was seen once. The chain joins TRBV5-1 to TRBJ1-1; 10 bases map to TRBD1. With 2 bases clipped from V and 7 bases from J, the junction kept 5 bases outside the gene matches. Germline V gives CDR1 SGHRS, CDR2 YFSETQ. The CDR3 extends over 14 amino acids. The CDR3 loop is CASSLPGQGFEAFF. The DNA of the CDR3 is TGCGCCAGCAGCTTACCGGGACAGGGGTTTGAAGCTTTCTTT.

This clonotype was picked up a small number of times. J is TRBJ1-4 and V is TRBV7-9; possible D gene TRBD1, 6 bases. The CDR3 is made up of 14 amino acids. Trimming removed 0 bases from V and 11 bases from J, with 13 bases in between. The germline V gene has CDR1 SEHNR and CDR2 FQNEAQ (reference sequence). CDR3 in DNA: TGTGCCAGCAGCTTAGCGGCCCAGGGGTTGAAACTGTTTTTT. Translating gives CASSLAAQGLKLFF.

At least ten counts were recorded for this clonotype. V is TRBV4-2 and J is TRBJ2-1; TRBD2 matches at 13 bases. There are 15 residues in the CDR3. The V gene's germline CDR1 is LGHNA and CDR2 YNFKEQ. V lost 1 base to trimming and J lost 8 bases; unmatched junction nucleotides: 2. This CDR3 reads CASSQGLAGGYEQFF. The CDR3 coding sequence is TGTGCCAGCAGCCAAGGACTAGCGGGGGGCTATGAGCAGTTCTTC.

In this sample, this clonotype turned up a few times. This sequence joins TRBV19 and TRBJ2-3, with 8 bases lining up with TRBD1. This CDR3 spans 15 amino acids. Germline CDR1 and CDR2: LNHDA and SQIVND (reference sequence). J was trimmed by 8 bases and V by 5 bases; bases with no gene match: 12. The CDR3 DNA is TGTGCCAGTAGTCAAACTTTTCAGGGGGCCGGTACGCAGTATTTT. Translation: CASSQTFQGAGTQYF.

The sample holds a few counts of this clonotype. V is TRBV4-3 and J is TRBJ2-7, with 7 bases aligning to TRBD1. CDR3 length: 18 amino acids. Germline V gene data show CDR1 as LGHNA and CDR2 as YSLEER. The ends lost 0 bases at V and 0 bases at J; junction bases unmatched: 11. The CDR3 DNA reads as TGCGCCAGCAGCCAAGAATCCCCGGGACAGACAACCTCCTACGAGCAGTACTTC. Protein sequence: CASSQESPGQTTSYEQYF.

CDR3 sequence (DNA): TGTGCCAGCTCAATTAGGGCCAACGTCCTGACTTTC. Its protein is CASSIRANVLTF. The V and J genes are TRBV18 and TRBJ2-6; no definite D call. Trimming pared 5 bases from V and 5 bases from J, leaving 4 bases between. CDR1 and CDR2 (germline): KGHSH, LQKENI. CDR3 size: 12 residues. The full variable domain, rest sourced from reference TRBV18 and TRBJ2-6, is NAGVMQNPRHLVRRRGQEARLRCSPMKGHSHVYWYRQLPEEGLKFMVYLQKENIIDESGMPKERFSAEFPKEGPSILRIQQVVRGDSAAYFCASSIRANVLTFGAGSRLTVL.

V usage is TRBV7-9 and J usage is TRBJ1-2; no clear D. CDR1 SEHNR and CDR2 FQNEAQ come from the germline V gene (reference sequence). V lost 1 base and J 8 bases, leaving 14 bases between the germline ends. The CDR3 spans 14 residues. This CDR3 reads CASSLVSQSPGYTF. CDR3 nucleotides: TGTGCCAGCAGCTTAGTTTCGCAGTCGCCGGGCTACACCTTC.

This rearrangement joins TRBV2 to TRBJ1-5; 8 nucleotides match TRBD1. Germline trimming cut 7 bases from V and 0 bases from J; bases unmatched to any gene: 5. From germline, CDR1 is SNHLY and CDR2 FYNNEI. The CDR3 consists of 15 residues. For the CDR3, the DNA is TGTGCCAGCACCGGGACAGGAGATAGCAATCAGCCCCAGCATTTT. Amino acid sequence: CASTGTGDSNQPQHF.

The chain carries TRBV10-3 and TRBJ1-4; D is possibly TRBD1 (5 bases). The germline V and J ends were trimmed by 6 bases and 10 bases, with 9 bases remaining between them. This CDR3 has 11 residues. Germline CDR1 is ENHRY and CDR2 is SYGVKD. The CDR3: CAIRDGGKLFF. The CDR3 coding sequence is TGTGCCATCAGGGACGGGGGAAAACTGTTTTTT.

This clonotype occurred a few times. The chain employs TRBV4-3 and TRBJ2-6; 8 nucleotides line up with TRBD1. The germline CDR1 and CDR2 sequences are LGHNA and YSLEER. The CDR3 extends over 17 amino acids. V dropped 4 bases and J dropped 0; count of bases not matched to a gene: 5. Written as DNA, the CDR3 is TGCGCCAGCAGCCTGGGACAGGTTCCCTCTGGGGCCAACGTCCTGACTTTC. As protein: CASSLGQVPSGANVLTF.

A few counts support this clonotype. The rearrangement joins TRBV7-3 to TRBJ2-1; the D gene is possibly TRBD2 (7 bases). V was shortened by 5 bases and J by 7 bases, with 18 bases between the two germline ends. CDR1 and CDR2 (germline): SGHTA, FQGTGA. This CDR3 has 15 residues. The CDR3 DNA sequence: TGTGCCAGCAGCCCGGTGGGAGGGGGGATTAATGAGCAGTTCTTC. Its protein is CASSPVGGGINEQFF.

The rearrangement joins TRBV4-1 to TRBJ1-5; D is possibly TRBD1 (6 bases). V was clipped by 3 bases and J by 0 bases, with 9 bases between them. The length of the CDR3 is 15 residues. The V gene's germline CDR1 is MGHRA and CDR2 YSYEKL. The CDR3 loop reads CASSQGTSSNQPQHF. CDR3 sequence (DNA): TGCGCCAGCAGCCAGGGGACATCTAGCAATCAGCCCCAGCATTTT.

This chain links TRBV7-2 with TRBJ2-1, with 14 bases lining up with TRBD2. With 8 bases clipped from V and 3 bases from J, the junction kept 6 bases outside the gene matches. This CDR3 comprises 16 residues. The germline CDR1 and CDR2 sequences are SGHTA and FQGNSA. The CDR3 DNA is TGTGCCAGCCTTGGGGGACTAGCGGGGGTCTACAATGAGCAGTTCTTC. This encodes CASLGGLAGVYNEQFF.

The chain joins TRBV3-1 to TRBJ1-5; D uncertain. Germline CDR1 LGHDT, CDR2 YNNKEL (reference sequence). The CDR3 contains 15 residues. The V end was cut by 3 bases, the J end by 3 bases, with 12 bases between. The CDR3 nucleotides read TGTGCCAGCAGCCAGAGCGGACGGAACAATCAGCCCCAGCATTTT. This sequence encodes CASSQSGRNNQPQHF.

The chain combines TRBV5-4 with TRBJ2-1; possibly TRBD1 or TRBD2 for D (5 bases each). Germline CDR1 SGHNT, CDR2 YYREEE (reference sequence). CDR3 length equals 16 residues. The V gene lost 5 bases and the J gene lost 5 bases, with 20 bases spanning the gap. CDR3 sequence: CASRRRLPGRHNEQFF. CDR3 bases: TGTGCCAGCAGAAGAAGATTACCGGGACGCCACAATGAGCAGTTCTTC.

The gene calls are TRBV5-1 and TRBJ1-4; no definite D call. This CDR3 contains 15 residues. With 0 bases removed from V and 7 bases from J, the gap between germline ends came to 13 bases. Germline CDR1 and CDR2: SGHRS and YFSETQ. The CDR3 protein is CASSLGGLGREKLFF. Here the CDR3 DNA reads TGCGCCAGCAGCTTGGGCGGCCTCGGCCGTGAAAAACTGTTTTTT.

The genes are TRBV3-1 and TRBJ2-7; D gene uncertain. Germline V gene sequence: CDR1 LGHDT, CDR2 YNNKEL (reference sequence). The CDR3 is 14 amino acids. V gave up 8 bases and J gave up 6 bases, with 20 bases separating them. Here the CDR3 DNA reads TGTGCCAGCTGCGCGTCCTCGGTGGTCGGCGAGCAGTACTTC. Translated: CASCASSVVGEQYF.

J is TRBJ2-7 and V is TRBV29-1; D is uncertain. V lost 4 bases, J lost 2 bases, and 9 bases lay in between. Germline CDR1 and CDR2: SQVTM and ANQGSEA. The CDR3 covers 12 residues. The CDR3 reads CSVGYSPYEQYF. The CDR3 DNA reads TGCAGCGTTGGATACAGTCCCTACGAGCAGTACTTC.

The chain carries TRBV11-1 and TRBJ1-2; 8 bases line up with TRBD1. The V segment lost 5 bases and the J segment 2 bases; nucleotides outside the gene matches: 10. This CDR3 region has 16 residues. From germline, CDR1 is SGHAT and CDR2 FQDESV (reference sequence). DNA of the CDR3: TGTGCCAGCAGCCATACCCGGGCAGGGGGCAACTATGGCTACACCTTC. Encoded protein: CASSHTRAGGNYGYTF.

This rearrangement joins TRBV11-2 to TRBJ2-7, with D tentatively TRBD1 (6 bases). Looked up from germline, CDR1 is SGHAT and CDR2 is FQNNGV. V gave up 6 bases and J gave up 7 bases, with 19 bases separating them. CDR3 length: 14 amino acids. In nucleotides, the CDR3 is TGTGCCAGCAGTCTAAAAAGGGGGTGGGCTGAGCAGTACTTC. It codes for CASSLKRGWAEQYF.

The rearrangement uses TRBV5-1 and TRBJ1-1, with TRBD1 matching over 9 bases. Germline CDR1 reads SGHRS; CDR2 reads YFSETQ. V shed 0 bases and J 9 bases; nucleotides not matched to a gene: 3. The CDR3 is 13 amino acids. CDR3 coding DNA: TGCGCCAGCAGCTTGGGACAGGGGGGCAAAGCTTTCTTT. It codes for CASSLGQGGKAFF.

The CDR3 DNA sequence: TGCAGTGCCACTCCCGGGACAGGGGGCACAGATACGCAGTATTTT. Protein product: CSATPGTGGTDTQYF. The chain is built from TRBV20-1 and TRBJ2-3; 10 bases are a match to TRBD1. Unmatched junction bases numbered 7, after V lost 6 bases and J lost 1 base. CDR1 and CDR2 (germline): DFQATT, SNEGSKA (reference sequence). This CDR3 is built from 15 residues.

The genes are TRBV6-2 or TRBV6-3 and TRBJ2-1; 16 nucleotides agree with TRBD2. V lost 1 base to trimming and J lost 5 bases; unmatched junction nucleotides: 14. CDR3 length: 21 residues. Germline assignment: CDR1 MNHEY and CDR2 SVGEGT. CDR3 nucleotides: TGTGCCAGCAGTTACTTGATAACCGGGACTAGCGGGAGGGCCAAAAACAATGAGCAGTTCTTC. Translation gives CASSYLITGTSGRAKNNEQFF.

The chain couples TRBV4-3 to TRBJ2-3; possible D gene TRBD2, 6 bases. Trimming took 1 base from V and 3 from J, leaving 11 bases between them. CDR3 length: 15 amino acids. Germline lookup yields CDR1 LGHNA and CDR2 YSLEER. CDR3 residues: CASSQVGGRTDTQYF. CDR3 DNA sequence: TGCGCCAGCAGCCAAGTTGGGGGGAGGACAGATACGCAGTATTTT.

The chain employs TRBV2 and TRBJ2-3, with D possibly TRBD1 on 5 matching bases. CDR1 and CDR2 (germline): SNHLY, FYNNEI. V lost 7 bases and J 1 base, leaving 15 bases between the germline ends. The CDR3 runs 15 residues. CDR3 coding DNA: TGTGCCAGCATAGATCCAGGGCGAGGCACAGATACGCAGTATTTT. This translates into CASIDPGRGTDTQYF.

The chain recombines TRBV28 with TRBJ2-1, with D unclear. CDR1 MDHEN and CDR2 SYDVKM come from the germline V gene. The CDR3 extends over 11 amino acids. Trimming cost V 6 bases and J 9 bases, with 9 bases left between them. The chain's CDR3 is CASRLRGEQFF. Written as DNA, the CDR3 is TGTGCCAGCAGGCTGAGAGGTGAGCAGTTCTTC.

This clonotype showed up many times. This chain connects TRBV9 to TRBJ1-1, with 7 positions matching TRBD1. The trim removed 0 bases at V and 4 bases at J, leaving 6 bases unmatched. This CDR3 is 15 amino acids long. CDR1 and CDR2 (germline): SGDLS, YYNGEE. In nucleotides, the CDR3 is TGTGCCAGCAGCGTAGTCAGGGGGGGTAGCACTGAAGCTTTCTTT. Protein sequence: CASSVVRGGSTEAFF.

The J gene is TRBJ2-5, the V gene TRBV12-3 or TRBV12-4; D may be TRBD1 (6 bases). The V end was cut by 4 bases, the J end by 5 bases, with 14 bases between. This CDR3 contains 14 residues. CDR3 bases: TGTGCCAGCAGTTCTGTAACAGGGCTGGAGACCCAGTACTTC. Its translation is CASSSVTGLETQYF.

This chain links TRBV20-1 with TRBJ2-3, with a possible D match to TRBD2 (6 bases). V lost 3 bases and J 0 bases, leaving 13 bases between the germline ends. The length of the CDR3 is 15 residues. Germline V lookup: CDR1 DFQATT, CDR2 SNEGSKA (reference sequence). CDR3 loop: CSASISGASTDTQYF. CDR3 nucleotide sequence: TGCAGTGCTAGTATATCGGGAGCGAGCACAGATACGCAGTATTTT.